This T cell receptor (beta chain) was obtained from a study of blood T cell repertoires in COVID-19. Data came from immunoSEQ multiplex PCR; TCRdb stores just in-frame clones and leaves some out. Of tens of thousands of clones in the sample, over 80% are singletons; the top ten hold less than 20%. V was trimmed by 11 bases and J by 0 bases, leaving 17 bases between them. The CDR3 covers 15 residues. The V gene's germline CDR1 is MNHEY and CDR2 SVGAGI. This chain joins TRBV6-5 and TRBJ1-5; D may be TRBD1 (5 bases). The TCR was taken from a human donor in a cohort sampled during active COVID-19. The material sequenced was peripheral blood. CDR3 coding DNA: TGTGCCCCTCAAGGGGCCTATTATAGCAATCAGCCCCAGCATTTT. Translated, it gives CAPQGAYYSNQPQHF.